The 20 T cell receptor beta chains presented below share a single source sample, sequenced in a study of blood T cells in healthy people across ages. Sample-barcoded 5' priming and a J-beta primer mix drove a second PCR of 7 to 11 cycles. TCRdb processed the 5' RACE reads anew with MiXCR; each CDR3 protein has one entry. The sample carries roughly 800,000 distinct CDR3 sequences, 58% recorded once. The sequenced material came from blood. The receptors originated from a man under 40 in good health.

The rearrangement uses TRBV5-1 and TRBJ1-2; D remains ambiguous. Trimming took off 1 base at V and 8 bases at J, with 15 bases between the two ends. Germline values: CDR1 SGHRS, CDR2 YFSETQ. The CDR3 runs 14 residues. DNA of the CDR3: TGCGCCAGCAGCTTGTCTCGCCTAGAGGAGGGCTACACCTTC. Translated: CASSLSRLEEGYTF.

This clonotype appeared a few times. The rearrangement joins TRBV6-2 or TRBV6-3 to TRBJ2-7; D is possibly TRBD1 (5 bases). This CDR3 is built from 15 residues. The V end lost 2 bases, the J end lost 5 bases, and 16 bases lay between the germline ends. The germline V gene encodes CDR1 MNHEY and CDR2 SVGEGT. CDR3 protein: CASSYSARASHEQYF. CDR3 DNA sequence: TGTGCCAGCAGTTACAGCGCCAGGGCTTCACACGAGCAGTACTTC.

The V call is TRBV20-1, the J call TRBJ1-2; 7 positions agree with TRBD1. The CDR3 has 12 residues. V was pared by 6 bases and J by 7 bases, with 8 bases of the junction left unmatched. In germline, CDR1 is DFQATT, CDR2 SNEGSKA (reference sequence). The CDR3 spells CSAAAGQFGYTF. The CDR3 DNA reads as TGCAGTGCGGCTGCGGGACAGTTTGGCTACACCTTC.

The chain couples TRBV20-1 to TRBJ2-4; the match to TRBD2 covers 9 bases. This CDR3 is built from 13 residues. Germline V gene data show CDR1 as DFQATT and CDR2 as SNEGSKA (reference sequence). Losses at the gene ends were 2 bases for V and 6 bases for J; bases not matched to a gene: 2. As DNA, the CDR3 is TGCAGTGCTAGACTAGCGGGGTTAAACATTCAGTACTTC. Translation gives CSARLAGLNIQYF.

V is TRBV7-2 and J is TRBJ2-5; no clear D. The closer fit of TRBJ2-7 to the DNA end suggests the J call may be wrong. The CDR3 runs 13 residues. In germline, CDR1 is SGHTA, CDR2 FQGNSA. The CDR3 DNA reads TGTGCCAGCAGCTTAGTGGGGAAGGACGAGCAGTACTTC. This gives the protein CASSLVGKDEQYF.

This clonotype was recorded only once. V gene TRBV7-2 combines with J gene TRBJ2-7, with 8 bases aligning to TRBD1. Germline V lookup: CDR1 SGHTA, CDR2 FQGNSA. The CDR3 consists of 16 residues. Trimming at V came to 0 bases and at J to 2 bases, leaving 6 bases not matched to a gene. CDR3 sequence reads: CASSLASDRAAYEQYF. The CDR3 coding sequence is TGTGCCAGCAGCTTAGCTTCGGACAGGGCAGCCTACGAGCAGTACTTC.

This rearrangement joins TRBV30 to TRBJ2-1, with D hard to call. Germline CDR1 reads GTSNPN; CDR2 reads SVGIG (reference sequence). V lost 0 bases and J 0 bases, leaving 3 bases between the germline ends. The CDR3 consists of 13 residues. This CDR3 reads CAWSVDSYNEQFF. CDR3 DNA: TGTGCCTGGAGTGTAGACTCCTACAATGAGCAGTTCTTC.

The rearrangement uses TRBV6-5 and TRBJ2-3; maybe TRBD1 (5 bases). Germline V CDR1 and CDR2: MNHEY, SVGAGI. The V end was cut by 6 bases, the J end by 4 bases, with 14 bases between. The CDR3 extends over 14 amino acids. In nucleotides, the CDR3 is TGTGCCAGCAGAGGACAAGTAGGATCAGATACGCAGTATTTT. As protein: CASRGQVGSDTQYF.

The V call is TRBV6-1, the J call TRBJ1-1, with 10 positions matching TRBD1. The CDR3 has 13 amino acids. The germline CDR1 and CDR2 sequences are MNHNS and SASEGT. J lost 4 bases, V lost 8 bases, and 4 bases had no gene match. CDR3 nucleotides: TGTGCCAGCGGGGACAGGGGCCGCACTGAAGCTTTCTTT. Protein product: CASGDRGRTEAFF.

The rearrangement links TRBV12-3 or TRBV12-4 to TRBJ2-3; D possibly matches TRBD1 or TRBD2 (5 bases each). This CDR3 is 15 amino acids long. V lost 2 bases and J lost 1, with 10 bases in between. The CDR3 nucleotides read TGTGCCAGCAGTTTAATGAGGGGAGGCACAGATACGCAGTATTTT. This gives the protein CASSLMRGGTDTQYF.

This sequence joins TRBV7-2 and TRBJ2-1, with D perhaps TRBD1 (6 bases). Germline lookup yields CDR1 SGHTA and CDR2 FQGNSA. V lost 0 bases, J lost 2 bases, and 11 bases lay in between. The CDR3 has 16 amino acids. The CDR3 region has the DNA TGTGCCAGCAGCTTAGCGACAGGTTTTGCCTACAATGAGCAGTTCTTC. Translation gives CASSLATGFAYNEQFF.

The V and J genes are TRBV20-1 and TRBJ2-3; D might be TRBD2 (6 bases). Trimming took off 4 bases at V and 2 bases at J, with 16 bases between the two ends. Germline V gives CDR1 DFQATT, CDR2 SNEGSKA (reference sequence). This CDR3 is 15 amino acids long. CDR3 in amino acids: CSATDPRLDTDTQYF. DNA for the CDR3: TGCAGTGCTACCGACCCTAGACTAGACACAGATACGCAGTATTTT.

The chain is built from TRBV28 and TRBJ2-1; D is unclear. Germline V gene data show CDR1 as MDHEN and CDR2 as SYDVKM. The CDR3 sequence is 12 residues long. Trimming left V 8 bases short and J 0 bases short, with 5 bases between. In DNA form, the CDR3 reads TGTGCCAGCGCTAGCTCCTACAATGAGCAGTTCTTC. Its protein is CASASSYNEQFF. The full variable domain, its missing parts supplied by reference TRBV28 and TRBJ2-1, is DVKVTQSSRYLVKRTGEKVFLECVQDMDHENMFWYRQDPGLGLRLIYFSYDVKMKEKGDIPEGYSVSREKKERFSLILESASTNQTSMYLCASASSYNEQFFGPGTRLTVL.

This chain connects TRBV27 to TRBJ2-1; no firm D call. Germline V gives CDR1 MNHEY, CDR2 SMNVEV (reference sequence). The CDR3 loop spans 13 amino acids. The V end lost 5 bases, the J end lost 6 bases, and 11 bases lay between the germline ends. The CDR3 here is CASSPRWGNEQFF. Here the CDR3 DNA reads TGTGCCAGCAGTCCTCGGTGGGGCAATGAGCAGTTCTTC.

The table lists this clonotype with many counts. CDR3 in DNA: TGTGCCAGCAACACCGGGGCCCAAGAGACCCAGTACTTC. Translated, it gives CASNTGAQETQYF. This chain links TRBV2 with TRBJ2-5; perhaps D is TRBD1 or TRBD2 (5 bases each). The germline gives CDR1 SNHLY, CDR2 FYNNEI. V dropped 7 bases and J dropped 1 base, with 10 bases sitting between them. The CDR3 consists of 13 residues.

J is TRBJ2-7 and V is TRBV7-2; 8 bases map to TRBD2. CDR1 and CDR2 from the germline V gene are SGHTA and FQGNSA. V lost 1 base and J lost 1; bases outside the gene matches: 3. The CDR3 sequence is 15 residues long. The CDR3 loop is CASSLGLAMSYEQYF. Written as DNA, the CDR3 is TGTGCCAGCAGCTTAGGACTAGCGATGTCCTACGAGCAGTACTTC.

This clonotype was counted only a few times. V gene TRBV12-3 or TRBV12-4 combines with J gene TRBJ1-2; D is ambiguous. CDR3 length: 12 amino acids. Trimming removed 0 bases from V and 7 bases from J, with 6 bases in between. CDR3 nucleotide sequence: TGTGCCAGCAGTTTAGCGCTCTCTGGCTACACCTTC. Its protein is CASSLALSGYTF.

This clonotype was seen a handful of times. The V gene is TRBV10-3, the J gene TRBJ1-2, with 9 positions matching TRBD1. Germline V CDR1 and CDR2: ENHRY, SYGVKD. The V segment lost 6 bases and the J segment 4 bases; nucleotides outside the gene matches: 15. The CDR3 covers 17 residues. Here the CDR3 reads CAISRRTPGQGVYGYTF. CDR3 DNA sequence: TGTGCCATCAGCCGAAGGACCCCGGGACAGGGCGTCTATGGCTACACCTTC.

This clonotype appeared a few times. The chain carries TRBV20-1 and TRBJ2-4; a possible D gene is TRBD1 (5 bases). Matching the DNA end better, TRBJ2-5 makes the J call doubtful. The length of the CDR3 is 16 residues. Germline values: CDR1 DFQATT, CDR2 SNEGSKA (reference sequence). The CDR3 protein is CSARQPQAGSSETQYF. The CDR3 DNA reads as TGCAGTGCTAGACAGCCACAGGCAGGGTCATCGGAGACCCAGTACTTC.

This clonotype has just a few counts. The chain uses TRBV20-1 and TRBJ2-3; D ambiguous. This CDR3 has 14 amino acids. Germline loops: CDR1 DFQATT, CDR2 SNEGSKA (reference sequence). With 6 bases removed from V and 3 bases from J, the gap between germline ends came to 16 bases. CDR3 protein: CSAVWRLKTDTQYF. CDR3 in DNA: TGCAGTGCAGTCTGGCGTCTTAAAACAGATACGCAGTATTTT.